Listed below are T cell receptor beta chains from one sample, sequenced in a study of blood T cell repertoires in COVID-19. TCRdb keeps only in-frame clones here, not all; method: immunoSEQ multiplex PCR. The sample contains some 350,000 clones, 80% to 90% of which appear only once. Source material: peripheral blood. These receptors were obtained from a woman in her forties or fifties with COVID-19, enrolled during active disease. CDR3s include the opening cysteine and the closing phenylalanine or tryptophan. Fields, in order: V gene, J gene, clone size, D gene, CDR3 DNA, CDR3 protein. A D gene is named only where the DNA matches it firmly. Not all rows give a size; the values are once, few, many and, for expanded clones, a class.

V gene: TRBV9
J gene: TRBJ2-1
clone size: .
D gene: .
CDR3 DNA: TGTGCCAGCAGCCCGACCGGGAGCTCCTACAATGAGCAGTTCTTC
CDR3 protein: CASSPTGSSYNEQFF

V gene: TRBV18
J gene: TRBJ1-1
clone size: .
D gene: TRBD1
CDR3 DNA: TGTGCCAGCTCACCGCCGGACAGGGGCACTGAAGCTTTCTTT
CDR3 protein: CASSPPDRGTEAFF

V gene: TRBV2
J gene: TRBJ1-5
clone size: few
D gene: .
CDR3 DNA: TGTGCCAGCACCAATGGTAGGGGAAGTCAGCCCCAGCATTTT
CDR3 protein: CASTNGRGSQPQHF

V gene: TRBV11-2
J gene: TRBJ2-3
clone size: .
D gene: TRBD2
CDR3 DNA: TGTGCCAGCACCTATCGACTAGCGGGAGGAGATACGCAGTATTTT
CDR3 protein: CASTYRLAGGDTQYF

V gene: TRBV4-1
J gene: TRBJ2-7
clone size: .
D gene: TRBD2
CDR3 DNA: TGCGCCAGCAGCCACAGCGGGAGGGCCTACGAGCAGTACTTC
CDR3 protein: CASSHSGRAYEQYF

V gene: TRBV19
J gene: TRBJ1-1
clone size: .
D gene: .
CDR3 DNA: TGTGCCAGTAGCTTGAGGGGCGGGAGGACTGAAGCTTTCTTT
CDR3 protein: CASSLRGGRTEAFF

V gene: TRBV6-1
J gene: TRBJ2-5
clone size: .
D gene: .
CDR3 DNA: TGTGCCAGCAGTGAAGGGACAGCCCGTAGGGAGACCCAGTACTTC
CDR3 protein: CASSEGTARRETQYF

V gene: TRBV19
J gene: TRBJ2-2
clone size: .
D gene: .
CDR3 DNA: TGTGCCAGTAGTATCGGGTACGGGAAAAACACCGGGGAGCTGTTTTTT
CDR3 protein: CASSIGYGKNTGELFF

V gene: TRBV3-1/TRBV3-2
J gene: TRBJ2-3
clone size: .
D gene: TRBD2
CDR3 DNA: TGTGCCAGCAGCCCCTCAGCGGGAGGGCCAGGAGATACGCAGTATTTT
CDR3 protein: CASSPSAGGPGDTQYF

V gene: TRBV24-1
J gene: TRBJ1-1
clone size: .
D gene: TRBD1
CDR3 DNA: TGTGCCACCAGTACTGACTGGGACAGGGACACTGAAGCTTTCTTT
CDR3 protein: CATSTDWDRDTEAFF

V gene: TRBV6-5
J gene: TRBJ2-1
clone size: .
D gene: TRBD2
CDR3 DNA: TGTGCCAGCACCCCCCAGGGACTAGCGATTGAGCAGTTCTTC
CDR3 protein: CASTPQGLAIEQFF

V gene: TRBV5-4
J gene: TRBJ2-1
clone size: .
D gene: .
CDR3 DNA: TGTGCCAGCAGCGATGACAGCTCGGGTTACAATGAGCAGTTCTTC
CDR3 protein: CASSDDSSGYNEQFF

V gene: TRBV5-1
J gene: TRBJ2-1
clone size: .
D gene: TRBD2
CDR3 DNA: TGCGCCAGCAGCATACACACTAGCGCTGGGAATGAGCAGTTCTTC
CDR3 protein: CASSIHTSAGNEQFF

V gene: TRBV18
J gene: TRBJ2-7
clone size: .
D gene: TRBD1
CDR3 DNA: TGTGCCAGCTCACCACTCCCTGGGACAGCAAATCATGACGAGCAGTACTTC
CDR3 protein: CASSPLPGTANHDEQYF

V gene: TRBV6-2/TRBV6-3
J gene: TRBJ1-1
clone size: .
D gene: .
CDR3 DNA: TGTGCCAGCAGTCGCCACGGCAGGGAAAACACTGAAGCTTTCTTT
CDR3 protein: CASSRHGRENTEAFF

V gene: TRBV27
J gene: TRBJ1-2
clone size: once
D gene: TRBD1
CDR3 DNA: TGTGCCACATCGGGGGACAGACTGAACTATGGCTACACCTTC
CDR3 protein: CATSGDRLNYGYTF

V gene: TRBV30
J gene: TRBJ2-7
clone size: .
D gene: .
CDR3 DNA: TGTGCCTGGAGCACGTCTTTTGCGGGGACTCTAAGGAGCGAGCAGTACTTC
CDR3 protein: CAWSTSFAGTLRSEQYF

V gene: TRBV2
J gene: TRBJ2-7
clone size: .
D gene: TRBD2
CDR3 DNA: TGTGCCAGCAGTGCCTCTAGCGGGAGAGAGCCCTACGAGCAGTACTTC
CDR3 protein: CASSASSGREPYEQYF

V gene: TRBV6-5
J gene: TRBJ1-2
clone size: .
D gene: .
CDR3 DNA: TGTGCCAGCAGTTACCGGAGGGAACGGAGCTATGGCTACACCTTC
CDR3 protein: CASSYRRERSYGYTF

V gene: TRBV3-1/TRBV3-2
J gene: TRBJ1-4
clone size: .
D gene: TRBD1
CDR3 DNA: TGTGCCAGCAGCCACGGACAGGTAGCAACTAATGAAAAACTGTTTTTT
CDR3 protein: CASSHGQVATNEKLFF

V gene: TRBV3-1/TRBV3-2
J gene: TRBJ1-2
clone size: .
D gene: .
CDR3 DNA: TGTGCCAGCAGCCATCTCGGTGGCTACACCTTC
CDR3 protein: CASSHLGGYTF

V gene: TRBV5-1
J gene: TRBJ1-2
clone size: .
D gene: .
CDR3 DNA: TGCGCCAGCAGCTCGCAGGGGACGAGCTTCGGCTACACCTTC
CDR3 protein: CASSSQGTSFGYTF

V gene: TRBV19
J gene: TRBJ2-7
clone size: once
D gene: .
CDR3 DNA: TGTGCCAGTGCCCCGGCGGGTCCTACAGGGTTCTACGAGCAGTACTTC
CDR3 protein: CASAPAGPTGFYEQYF

V gene: TRBV5-5
J gene: TRBJ2-7
clone size: .
D gene: .
CDR3 DNA: TGTGCCAGCAGCTTGGCGGCGGTAGATACCTACGAGCAGTACTTC
CDR3 protein: CASSLAAVDTYEQYF

V gene: TRBV18
J gene: TRBJ2-2
clone size: .
D gene: TRBD2
CDR3 DNA: TGTGCCAGCTCACGCCGGGAGGAAAACACCGGGGAGCTGTTTTTT
CDR3 protein: CASSRREENTGELFF

V gene: TRBV6-2/TRBV6-3
J gene: TRBJ2-1
clone size: .
D gene: TRBD2
CDR3 DNA: TGTGCCAGCAGCCCCGGAGGTAGCGGGAGACATGAGCAGTTCTTC
CDR3 protein: CASSPGGSGRHEQFF

V gene: TRBV29-1
J gene: TRBJ1-1
clone size: .
D gene: TRBD1
CDR3 DNA: TGCAGCGTCGCGGGACAGTTTTCTTCGAACACTGAAGCTTTCTTT
CDR3 protein: CSVAGQFSSNTEAFF

V gene: TRBV15
J gene: TRBJ1-6
clone size: .
D gene: TRBD1
CDR3 DNA: TGTGCCACCAGCAGATCGACAGGGACAATTGATTCACCCCTCCACTTT
CDR3 protein: CATSRSTGTIDSPLHF

V gene: TRBV24-1
J gene: TRBJ2-1
clone size: .
D gene: .
CDR3 DNA: TGTGCCACCAGTGGAGGGCAGACATCTACCTACTACAATGAGCAGTTCTTC
CDR3 protein: CATSGGQTSTYYNEQFF

V gene: TRBV27
J gene: TRBJ1-6
clone size: .
D gene: TRBD1
CDR3 DNA: TGTGCCAGCAGTTCCGGACAGGGCACCTATAATTCACCCCTCCACTTT
CDR3 protein: CASSSGQGTYNSPLHF

V gene: TRBV19
J gene: TRBJ2-3
clone size: .
D gene: .
CDR3 DNA: TGTGCCAGTGCCGAACTTGGGAGCGGTACCACAGATACGCAGTATTTT
CDR3 protein: CASAELGSGTTDTQYF

V gene: TRBV5-1
J gene: TRBJ1-4
clone size: .
D gene: .
CDR3 DNA: TGCGCCAGCAGCTTGTTGGGGGCCGGTGAAAAACTGTTTTTT
CDR3 protein: CASSLLGAGEKLFF

V gene: TRBV30
J gene: TRBJ1-1
clone size: .
D gene: TRBD1
CDR3 DNA: TGTGCCGGGACAGGGGGTGTGTACACTGAAGCTTTCTTT
CDR3 protein: CAGTGGVYTEAFF

V gene: TRBV10-1
J gene: TRBJ1-1
clone size: .
D gene: TRBD1
CDR3 DNA: TGCGCCAGCAGTGCCTCGGACAGGAAGAACACTGAAGCTTTCTTT
CDR3 protein: CASSASDRKNTEAFF

V gene: TRBV20-1
J gene: TRBJ2-7
clone size: .
D gene: .
CDR3 DNA: TGCAGTGCTAGTGAGGGCAAGTGGTCCTACGAGCAGTACTTC
CDR3 protein: CSASEGKWSYEQYF

V gene: TRBV4-1
J gene: TRBJ1-1
clone size: few
D gene: TRBD1
CDR3 DNA: TGCGCCAGCAGCCAAGGGACAGGGGTTGGGTGGGGCACTGAAGCTTTCTTT
CDR3 protein: CASSQGTGVGWGTEAFF

V gene: TRBV24-1
J gene: TRBJ2-1
clone size: .
D gene: TRBD2
CDR3 DNA: TGTGCCACCAGTCAACGGACTAGCGGGGTGAGCTCCTACAATGAGCAGTTCTTC
CDR3 protein: CATSQRTSGVSSYNEQFF

V gene: TRBV10-3
J gene: TRBJ1-1
clone size: few
D gene: .
CDR3 DNA: TGTGCCATCAACTCGGACAGACAGAACACTGAAGCTTTCTTT
CDR3 protein: CAINSDRQNTEAFF

V gene: TRBV7-9
J gene: TRBJ2-5
clone size: .
D gene: .
CDR3 DNA: TGTGCCAGCAGCTTACGGGTAACGGAGGAGACCCAGTACTTC
CDR3 protein: CASSLRVTEETQYF

V gene: TRBV19
J gene: TRBJ2-1
clone size: .
D gene: .
CDR3 DNA: TGTGCCAGTAGTATGCGAGGGAGCTCCTACAATGAGCAGTTCTTC
CDR3 protein: CASSMRGSSYNEQFF

V gene: TRBV18
J gene: TRBJ2-1
clone size: .
D gene: .
CDR3 DNA: TGTGCCAGCTCACCACGTTTGGCCAGCTCCTACAATGAGCAGTTCTTC
CDR3 protein: CASSPRLASSYNEQFF

V gene: TRBV7-6
J gene: TRBJ1-6
clone size: .
D gene: .
CDR3 DNA: TGTGCCAGCAGCTTAATCTTGGGGGGGCGGTCTGTTAATTCACCCCTCCACTTT
CDR3 protein: CASSLILGGRSVNSPLHF

V gene: TRBV2
J gene: TRBJ2-7
clone size: .
D gene: TRBD2
CDR3 DNA: TGTGCCAGACAGACCATAGCGGGAGTGGGCTACGAGCAGTACTTC
CDR3 protein: CARQTIAGVGYEQYF

V gene: TRBV10-3
J gene: TRBJ2-5
clone size: .
D gene: .
CDR3 DNA: TGTGCCATCAGTGGCGGAGTGGGGCGCACGGAGACCCAGTACTTC
CDR3 protein: CAISGGVGRTETQYF

V gene: TRBV7-2
J gene: TRBJ1-2
clone size: once
D gene: TRBD1
CDR3 DNA: TGTGCCAGCAGCATCGCACAGGGGGGCCATGGCTACACCTTC
CDR3 protein: CASSIAQGGHGYTF

V gene: TRBV29-1
J gene: TRBJ2-3
clone size: .
D gene: .
CDR3 DNA: TGCAGCGTTGGCGGGGACGGCACAGATACGCAGTATTTT
CDR3 protein: CSVGGDGTDTQYF

V gene: TRBV21-1
J gene: TRBJ2-7
clone size: .
D gene: .
CDR3 DNA: TGTGCCAGCAGCTTAGGGGGACAGGGTATCACCTACGAGCAGTACTTC
CDR3 protein: CASSLGGQGITYEQYF

V gene: TRBV7-9
J gene: TRBJ2-7
clone size: .
D gene: .
CDR3 DNA: TGTGCCAGCAGCTTAGAAGGGGCGCGCAACGAGCAGTACTTC
CDR3 protein: CASSLEGARNEQYF

V gene: TRBV7-6
J gene: TRBJ2-5
clone size: .
D gene: TRBD2
CDR3 DNA: TGTGCCAGCAGCATCCCGCTCACTCTAGCGGTACAAGAGACCCAGTACTTC
CDR3 protein: CASSIPLTLAVQETQYF

V gene: TRBV14
J gene: TRBJ2-5
clone size: .
D gene: TRBD1
CDR3 DNA: TGTGCCAGCAGCCAAGATCAAAACGTGCAGGGGGTCCAGTACTTC
CDR3 protein: CASSQDQNVQGVQYF

V gene: TRBV5-1
J gene: TRBJ2-2
clone size: .
D gene: TRBD2
CDR3 DNA: TGCGCCAGCAGCGACACTAGCGGGAGTGTGATGGCCGGGGAGCTGTTTTTT
CDR3 protein: CASSDTSGSVMAGELFF

V gene: TRBV11-2
J gene: TRBJ2-3
clone size: once
D gene: TRBD2
CDR3 DNA: TGTGCCAGCAGCTTAGATGGGGCGGGAGAGGATACGCAGTATTTT
CDR3 protein: CASSLDGAGEDTQYF

V gene: TRBV5-4
J gene: TRBJ1-1
clone size: .
D gene: .
CDR3 DNA: TGTGCCAGCAGCTTGGTGGGGGGGCACGGGAACACTGAAGCTTTCTTT
CDR3 protein: CASSLVGGHGNTEAFF

V gene: TRBV10-3
J gene: TRBJ2-3
clone size: .
D gene: .
CDR3 DNA: TGTGCCATCAGTCATCACACAGATACGCAGTATTTT
CDR3 protein: CAISHHTDTQYF

V gene: TRBV5-1
J gene: TRBJ2-5
clone size: once
D gene: TRBD1
CDR3 DNA: TGCGCCAGCAGCTTGCGGACAGGGCAGACCCAGTACTTC
CDR3 protein: CASSLRTGQTQYF

V gene: TRBV24-1
J gene: TRBJ2-1
clone size: .
D gene: TRBD1
CDR3 DNA: TGTGCCACCAGTGATCAGACAGGGGGCATGTACAATGAGCAGTTCTTC
CDR3 protein: CATSDQTGGMYNEQFF

V gene: TRBV6-2/TRBV6-3
J gene: TRBJ1-4
clone size: .
D gene: .
CDR3 DNA: TGTGCCAGCAGCCCACTTGGTCAGGAGGATGAAAAACTGTTTTTT
CDR3 protein: CASSPLGQEDEKLFF

V gene: TRBV28
J gene: TRBJ2-2
clone size: .
D gene: .
CDR3 DNA: TGTGCCAGCAGTACGCGCACCGGGGAGCTGTTTTTT
CDR3 protein: CASSTRTGELFF